Sequencing of this TCR beta chain was carried out in a study of CXCR3-negative and CXCR3-positive naive CD8 T cells. Broader study findings: High diversity, comparable across both naive subsets, contrasted with much lower diversity in memory CD8+ cells. Against CXCR3-negative naive cells, CXCR3-positive naive cells showed more hydrophobic TRB CDR3s.

In the case of this clonotype: Its antigen remains unidentified.

Preparation of TRB cDNA libraries relied on 5' RACE carrying UMI labels. TCRdb reprocessed the 5' RACE reads and reports one entry per CDR3 protein, with no DNA. This table holds around 130,000 distinct CDR3 sequences. Sequencing was performed on naive CXCR3+ CD8+ T cells from blood. Subset given: CD45RO-CCR7+CD27+CD95- naive CD8+ T cells expressing CXCR3 (TNR3+). This TCR was sampled from a human donor in good health. Some clones in this sample may be carry-over from other donors' samples.

The CDR3 is CASSQYSTDTQYF. This chain links TRBV28 with TRBJ2-3. Germline assignment: CDR1 MDHEN and CDR2 SYDVKM. This CDR3 has 13 residues.